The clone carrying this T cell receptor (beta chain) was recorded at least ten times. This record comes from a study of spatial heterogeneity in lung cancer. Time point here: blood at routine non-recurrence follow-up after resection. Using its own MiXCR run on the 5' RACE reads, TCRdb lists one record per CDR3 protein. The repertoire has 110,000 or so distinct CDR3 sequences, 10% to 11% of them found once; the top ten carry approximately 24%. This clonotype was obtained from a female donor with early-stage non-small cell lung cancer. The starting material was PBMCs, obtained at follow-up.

Written as DNA, the CDR3 is TGTGCCAGCAGTCCCCGCGACAGGGTTAGCACAGATACGCAGTATTTT. Translated: CASSPRDRVSTDTQYF. This sequence joins TRBV6-6 and TRBJ2-3, with TRBD1 matching over 7 bases. There are 16 residues in the CDR3. Germline V gene data show CDR1 as MNHNY and CDR2 as SVGAGI (reference sequence). V lost 5 bases and J lost 0; bases outside the gene matches: 8.